Following are 21 T cell receptor beta chains from one sample sequenced in a study of graft-versus-host responses after intestinal transplantation. The method was immunoSEQ multiplex PCR; TCRdb's version includes in-frame clones alone and lacks a portion of them. The table includes some 120,000 clones, 90% detected once. Which antigens these TCRs recognize remains unknown. The source was unstimulated CD4+ T cells sorted from spleen or lymph node cells, collected before intestinal transplant. The receptors originated from a human donor who received an intestinal transplant.

The CDR3 bases are TGTGCCAGCAGCTTAGGTACAGGGTTTGCCGTTGGGGAGCTGTTTTTT. Translated, it gives CASSLGTGFAVGELFF. The chain recombines TRBV5-4 with TRBJ2-2, with D maybe TRBD1 (6 bases). Germline V gene data show CDR1 as SGHNT and CDR2 as YYREEE (reference sequence). The CDR3 consists of 16 residues. Trimming removed 2 bases at V and 8 bases at J, with 19 bases between.

The chain joins TRBV30 to TRBJ1-2; 8 bases align to TRBD1. The CDR3 runs 13 residues. Germline CDR1 is GTSNPN and CDR2 is SVGIG (reference sequence). V lost 2 bases and J lost 4; bases outside the gene matches: 3. CDR3 bases: TGTGCCTGGAGTACGACAGGGGCCTATGGCTACACCTTC. This sequence encodes CAWSTTGAYGYTF.

This chain joins TRBV6-5 and TRBJ1-6, with D hard to call. V lost 1 base, J lost 4 bases, and 8 bases lay in between. Germline V CDR1 and CDR2: MNHEY, SVGAGI. CDR3 length equals 15 residues. The CDR3 DNA is TGTGCCAGCAGTTACTTCGGTTCGTATAATTCACCCCTCCACTTT. Its translation is CASSYFGSYNSPLHF.

This CDR3 reads CASSFQTGKGYNEQFF. In DNA, the CDR3 is TGTGCCAGCAGCTTTCAGACAGGGAAGGGGTACAATGAGCAGTTCTTC. The gene calls are TRBV7-9 and TRBJ2-1; 7 positions match TRBD1. With 3 bases clipped from V and 4 bases from J, the junction kept 9 bases outside the gene matches. This CDR3 has 16 residues. Looked up from germline, CDR1 is SEHNR and CDR2 is FQNEAQ (reference sequence).

The chain carries TRBV27 and TRBJ2-1, with D tentatively TRBD1 (5 bases). The CDR3 covers 15 residues. Trimming stripped 6 bases from V and 2 bases from J, with 14 bases between. Germline values: CDR1 MNHEY, CDR2 SMNVEV (reference sequence). CDR3 nucleotides: TGTGCCAGCAGGACAACAGGAATCACCTACAATGAGCAGTTCTTC. Protein product: CASRTTGITYNEQFF.

The chain joins TRBV27 to TRBJ1-5; a possible D gene is TRBD1 (5 bases). The CDR3 runs to 16 residues. CDR1 and CDR2 (germline): MNHEY, SMNVEV (reference sequence). Trimming took 5 bases from V and 6 from J, leaving 20 bases between them. The CDR3 nucleotides are TGTGCCAGCAGTCGAGTTTCGGGGGTGGTTAGTCAGCCCCAGCATTTT. Protein sequence: CASSRVSGVVSQPQHF.

The chain carries TRBV5-5 and TRBJ2-5; 7 bases match TRBD1. CDR1 and CDR2 from the germline V gene are SGHKS and YYEKEE (reference sequence). This CDR3 comprises 14 residues. The V segment lost 5 bases and the J segment 1 base; nucleotides outside the gene matches: 5. The CDR3 sequence: CASSQQGFQETQYF. The CDR3 nucleotides are TGTGCCAGCAGTCAACAGGGGTTCCAAGAGACCCAGTACTTC.

The gene calls are TRBV12-5 and TRBJ2-7, with TRBD2 identical over 13 bases. This CDR3 region has 19 residues. The V and J ends lost 5 bases and 3 bases, in that order; junction bases with no gene match: 16. Germline V CDR1 and CDR2: LGHNT, FRNRAP. The CDR3 sequence is CASGPKLAGGPFIDYEQYF. As DNA, the CDR3 is TGTGCTAGTGGTCCGAAACTAGCGGGAGGGCCTTTTATAGACTACGAGCAGTACTTC.

The CDR3 coding sequence is TGTGCCAGCAGCCACTCCCAGGGTGAAAAACTGTTTTTT. As protein: CASSHSQGEKLFF. The chain combines TRBV11-2 with TRBJ1-4, with a tentative D call TRBD1 (5 bases). This CDR3 spans 13 amino acids. Germline CDR1 is SGHAT and CDR2 is FQNNGV. V was clipped by 5 bases and J by 7 bases, with 11 bases between them.

The CDR3 is CASSRDRADEKLFF. The DNA of the CDR3 is TGTGCCAGCAGCAGGGACAGGGCGGACGAAAAACTGTTTTTT. The chain recombines TRBV5-4 with TRBJ1-4, with 9 bases fitting TRBD1. The ends lost 4 bases at V and 8 bases at J; junction bases unmatched: 6. This CDR3 contains 14 residues. The germline CDR1 and CDR2 sequences are SGHNT and YYREEE (reference sequence). The full variable domain, rest sourced from reference TRBV5-4 and TRBJ1-4, is ETGVTQSPTHLIKTRGQQVTLRCSSQSGHNTVSWYQQALGQGPQFIFQYYREEENGRGNFPPRFSGLQFPNYSSELNVNALELDDSALYLCASSRDRADEKLFFGSGTQLSVL.

The V and J genes are TRBV30 and TRBJ2-7, with D possibly being TRBD1 (6 bases). Trimming pared 0 bases from V and 2 bases from J, leaving 8 bases between. CDR1 and CDR2 (germline): GTSNPN, SVGIG (reference sequence). The CDR3 is 13 amino acids. The DNA of the CDR3 is TGTGCCTGGAGTGTACCAGGGGCCTACGAGCAGTACTTC. Protein: CAWSVPGAYEQYF.

The chain uses TRBV7-8 and TRBJ2-7; a weak D match, TRBD1 (5 bases). Between the trimmed V and J ends, which lost 1 base and 0 bases, there was a span of 10 bases. The CDR3 has 15 amino acids. Per the germline V gene, CDR1 is SGHVS and CDR2 is FQNEAQ. The CDR3 nucleotides are TGTGCCAGCAGCTTAGACAGGTTTTTCTCCTACGAGCAGTACTTC. Amino acids: CASSLDRFFSYEQYF.

The chain carries TRBV7-6 and TRBJ1-5; maybe TRBD1 (6 bases). Germline CDR1 reads SGHVS; CDR2 reads FNYEAQ. The V gene lost 1 base and the J gene lost 2 bases, with 6 bases spanning the gap. CDR3 size: 14 residues. CDR3 DNA sequence: TGTGCCAGCAGCTTAGGACAGGGCAATCAGCCCCAGCATTTT. It yields the protein CASSLGQGNQPQHF.

The J gene is TRBJ2-5, the V gene TRBV5-1, with D perhaps TRBD2 (6 bases). The CDR3 loop spans 14 amino acids. V was clipped by 4 bases and J by 6 bases, with 16 bases between them. CDR1 and CDR2 (germline): SGHRS, YFSETQ. The CDR3 sequence is CASSQWASEKTQYF. The CDR3 nucleotides read TGCGCCAGCAGCCAATGGGCTAGCGAGAAGACCCAGTACTTC.

The chain links TRBV5-6 to TRBJ1-5; possible D gene TRBD1, 5 bases. The germline CDR1 and CDR2 sequences are SGHDT and YYEEEE. The length of the CDR3 is 15 residues. V was shortened by 4 bases and J by 1 base, with 12 bases between the two germline ends. The CDR3 is CASSRGQWSNQPQHF. In DNA form, the CDR3 reads TGTGCCAGCAGCCGAGGACAATGGAGCAATCAGCCCCAGCATTTT.

This chain joins TRBV6-1 and TRBJ1-4, with D unclear. Germline CDR1 is MNHNS and CDR2 is SASEGT. The CDR3 covers 16 residues. The V gene lost 1 base and the J gene lost 4 bases, with 13 bases spanning the gap. The CDR3 loop is CASSEGVGRYNEKLFF. CDR3 coding DNA: TGTGCCAGCAGTGAAGGGGTGGGCAGGTATAATGAAAAACTGTTTTTT.

This rearrangement joins TRBV9 to TRBJ1-1, with 7 bases fitting TRBD1. CDR3 length: 15 amino acids. CDR1 and CDR2 (germline): SGDLS, YYNGEE. The V segment lost 5 bases and the J segment 1 base; nucleotides outside the gene matches: 8. CDR3 coding DNA: TGTGCCAGCAGTCGTAAGGGGGCAGGGAACACTGAAGCTTTCTTT. This codes for CASSRKGAGNTEAFF.

The chain carries TRBV18 and TRBJ2-5; D is uncertain. The length of the CDR3 is 14 residues. Trimming pared 3 bases from V and 5 bases from J, leaving 13 bases between. In germline, CDR1 is KGHSH, CDR2 LQKENI. The CDR3 region has the DNA TGTGCCAGCTCACCTCGCGGCCCCGCCGAGACCCAGTACTTC. This gives the protein CASSPRGPAETQYF.

The rearrangement joins TRBV5-1 to TRBJ2-1; 9 nucleotides agree with TRBD2. V lost 4 bases, J lost 4 bases, and 12 bases stayed unmatched. Germline CDR1 SGHRS, CDR2 YFSETQ. The CDR3 has 17 residues. Here the CDR3 reads CASSPRLAGVEYNEQFF. CDR3 coding DNA: TGCGCCAGCAGCCCCCGGTTAGCGGGAGTGGAATACAATGAGCAGTTCTTC.

The V call is TRBV5-1, the J call TRBJ1-1, with D perhaps TRBD1 (5 bases). Germline CDR1 reads SGHRS; CDR2 reads YFSETQ. The CDR3 has 14 amino acids. Trimming removed 0 bases at V and 5 bases at J, with 11 bases between. The DNA of the CDR3 is TGCGCCAGCAGCTTGGGCCGGGGGGTAACTGAAGCTTTCTTT. Translated, it gives CASSLGRGVTEAFF.

The V and J genes are TRBV5-1 and TRBJ2-1, with 13 bases identical to TRBD2. Germline CDR1 and CDR2: SGHRS and YFSETQ. V shed 3 bases and J 4 bases; nucleotides not matched to a gene: 1. This CDR3 region has 15 residues. In DNA form, the CDR3 reads TGCGCCAGCAGCTGGACTAGCGGGGGTTACAATGAGCAGTTCTTC. Encoded protein: CASSWTSGGYNEQFF.